What follows are 25 T cell receptor beta chains derived from one specimen sequenced in a study of T cell repertoires and HLA-DP antigens. These receptors' targets are unknown. Sequenced by immunoSEQ multiplex PCR; TCRdb stores in-frame clones only, minus some. The data contain 65,000 to 90,000 clones, about four fifths of them singletons. The sample taken for sequencing was CD4+ T cells from PBMCs. The receptors come from a man aged 55 to 70 in good health and CMV-seronegative.

V is TRBV5-1 and J is TRBJ2-2; D may be TRBD1 (5 bases). The length of the CDR3 is 14 residues. Germline CDR1 SGHRS, CDR2 YFSETQ. V was clipped by 0 bases and J by 9 bases, with 12 bases between them. The CDR3 reads CASSLGQLDRELFF. The DNA of the CDR3 is TGCGCCAGCAGCTTGGGACAGCTAGACCGGGAGCTGTTTTTT. Full variable domain (missing parts from reference TRBV5-1 and TRBJ2-2): KAGVTQTPRYLIKTRGQQVTLSCSPISGHRSVSWYQQTPGQGLQFLFEYFSETQRNKGNFPGRFSGRQFSNSRSEMNVSTLELGDSALYLCASSLGQLDRELFFGEGSRLTVL.

This chain uses TRBV30 with TRBJ2-4; D is possibly TRBD2 (5 bases). CDR3 size: 15 residues. CDR1 is GTSNPN, CDR2 SVGIG, per germline (reference sequence). The V end lost 1 base, the J end lost 0 bases, and 10 bases lay between the germline ends. DNA for the CDR3: TGTGCCTGGAGTGAGGAGGTAGTAGCCAAAAACATTCAGTACTTC. As protein: CAWSEEVVAKNIQYF.

About this clone itself: The sample holds other DNA sequences that translate to the same CDR3. This rearrangement joins TRBV7-2 to TRBJ2-3; TRBD1 might be the D (8 bases). This CDR3 comprises 16 residues. The V end was cut by 5 bases, the J end by 3 bases, with 18 bases between. CDR1 is SGHTA and CDR2 is FQGNSA in the germline V gene. The CDR3 reads CASSPTGGVGTDTQYF. CDR3 DNA sequence: TGTGCCAGCAGCCCAACAGGGGGGGTTGGGACAGATACGCAGTATTTT.

The chain joins TRBV5-1 to TRBJ1-4, with D uncertain. V gave up 2 bases and J gave up 0 bases, with 14 bases separating them. This CDR3 contains 17 residues. The germline gives CDR1 SGHRS, CDR2 YFSETQ. The CDR3 DNA reads as TGCGCCAGCAGCTTCGGTATGGGAGATACAACTAATGAAAAACTGTTTTTT. The encoded protein is CASSFGMGDTTNEKLFF.

This chain uses TRBV2 with TRBJ1-1; tentative D call: TRBD1 (5 bases). This CDR3 comprises 13 residues. Trimming cost V 7 bases and J 4 bases, with 13 bases left between them. Germline assignment: CDR1 SNHLY and CDR2 FYNNEI. The CDR3 DNA sequence: TGTGCCAGCATGGGGGAGGTTGGCACTGAAGCTTTCTTT. Residues: CASMGEVGTEAFF.

The rearrangement joins TRBV4-1 to TRBJ2-3; D possibly corresponds to TRBD1 (6 bases). Per germline, CDR1 MGHRA and CDR2 YSYEKL. Trimming left V 1 base short and J 5 bases short, with 13 bases between. This CDR3 contains 15 residues. CDR3 loop: CASSQVGQLQDTQYF. For the CDR3, the DNA is TGCGCCAGCAGCCAAGTTGGACAGCTACAAGATACGCAGTATTTT.

The rearrangement links TRBV7-9 to TRBJ2-3; D is unclear. The CDR3 loop spans 13 amino acids. Germline CDR1 is SEHNR and CDR2 is FQNEAQ (reference sequence). V shed 3 bases and J shed 0 bases, with 4 bases lying between them. Here the CDR3 reads CASSFGSTDTQYF. DNA for the CDR3: TGTGCCAGCAGCTTCGGGAGCACAGATACGCAGTATTTT.

The chain couples TRBV6-1 to TRBJ2-7, with D possibly being TRBD2 (6 bases). V was trimmed by 10 bases and J by 2 bases, leaving 15 bases between them. CDR1 MNHNS and CDR2 SASEGT come from the germline V gene. CDR3 length: 13 amino acids. The CDR3 sequence is CATSRPGAYEQYV. In DNA form, the CDR3 reads TGTGCCACGTCCAGGCCGGGGGCCTACGAGCAGTACGTC.

A few counts support this clone. In nucleotides, the CDR3 is TGTGCCAGTAGTATAGTACGGGGCACGGGCACCGGGGAGCTGTTTTTT. Its translation is CASSIVRGTGTGELFF. This chain links TRBV19 with TRBJ2-2, with D perhaps assigned TRBD1 or TRBD2 (5 bases each). Trimming shortened V by 1 base and J by 4 bases, and 13 bases separated the two germline ends. The CDR3 is 16 residues long. Germline V gene sequence: CDR1 LNHDA, CDR2 SQIVND (reference sequence).

The chain uses TRBV30 and TRBJ2-3; D is unresolved. Trimming removed 2 bases at V and 7 bases at J, with 7 bases between. The germline V gene encodes CDR1 GTSNPN and CDR2 SVGIG (reference sequence). The CDR3 runs 11 residues. CDR3 nucleotides: TGTGCCTGGAGTAGCCGGAATACGCAGTATTTT. Amino acid sequence: CAWSSRNTQYF. Supplemented by reference TRBV30 and TRBJ2-3, the full variable domain reads SQTIHQWPATLVQPVGSPLSLECTVEGTSNPNLYWYRQAAGRGLQLLFYSVGIGQISSEVPQNLSASRPQDRQFILSSKKLLLSDSGFYLCAWSSRNTQYFGPGTRLTVL.

This clone rates as medium-sized. The V gene is TRBV7-8, the J gene TRBJ1-1; D is unresolved. The CDR3 totals 14 residues. In germline, CDR1 is SGHVS, CDR2 FQNEAQ. V lost 1 base, J lost 3 bases, and 9 bases lay in between. The CDR3 DNA is TGTGCCAGCAGCTTAGGGGGTCGTTACACTGAAGCTTTCTTT. The encoded protein is CASSLGGRYTEAFF. Full variable domain (remainder filled in from reference TRBV7-8 and TRBJ1-1): GAGVSQSPRYKVAKRGQDVALRCDPISGHVSLFWYQQALGQGPEFLTYFQNEAQLDKSGLPSDRFFAERPEGSVSTLKIQRTQQEDSAVYLCASSLGGRYTEAFFGQGTRLTVV.

The CDR3 bases are TGTGCCAGCTCGTCAAGCCCGGGACAAGCGTCCCAAGAGACCCAGTACTTC. Encoded protein: CASSSSPGQASQETQYF. The genes are TRBV18 and TRBJ2-5; possible D gene TRBD1, 6 bases. V lost 6 bases and J 1 base, leaving 21 bases between the germline ends. The CDR3 contains 17 residues. Germline-derived CDR1 and CDR2 are KGHSH and LQKENI.

Only a few counts were recorded for this clone. The V call is TRBV28, the J call TRBJ1-5; D gene uncertain. Germline CDR1 reads MDHEN; CDR2 reads SYDVKM. The CDR3 totals 15 residues. Trimming cost V 6 bases and J 5 bases, with 17 bases left between them. The CDR3 protein is CASSPGGLLHQPQHF. The CDR3 DNA reads as TGTGCCAGCAGCCCAGGCGGGTTACTGCATCAGCCCCAGCATTTT.

This clone has only one observation. The CDR3 region has the DNA TGCGCCAGCAGCTTGGACGGGGGGATTGAAGAAAAACTGTTTTTT. This translates into CASSLDGGIEEKLFF. The rearrangement joins TRBV5-1 to TRBJ1-4; a weak D match, TRBD1 (5 bases). The CDR3 sequence is 15 residues long. V shed 0 bases and J shed 8 bases, with 14 bases lying between them. Germline-derived CDR1 and CDR2 are SGHRS and YFSETQ.

The chain recombines TRBV5-1 with TRBJ2-2, with 10 positions matching TRBD1. The germline gives CDR1 SGHRS, CDR2 YFSETQ. The ends lost 1 base at V and 4 bases at J; junction bases unmatched: 10. CDR3 size: 18 residues. This CDR3 reads CASSLRPPGQGSTGELFF. The CDR3 nucleotides read TGCGCCAGCAGCTTGAGGCCCCCGGGACAGGGGAGCACCGGGGAGCTGTTTTTT. Full variable domain (outside the CDR3, taken from reference TRBV5-1 and TRBJ2-2): KAGVTQTPRYLIKTRGQQVTLSCSPISGHRSVSWYQQTPGQGLQFLFEYFSETQRNKGNFPGRFSGRQFSNSRSEMNVSTLELGDSALYLCASSLRPPGQGSTGELFFGEGSRLTVL.

V is TRBV6-5 and J is TRBJ2-2; D is possibly TRBD2 (7 bases). The CDR3 covers 14 residues. Germline CDR1 and CDR2: MNHEY and SVGAGI. V was shortened by 7 bases and J by 6 bases, with 15 bases between the two germline ends. The CDR3 is CASKRGAGSGELFF. The CDR3 DNA sequence: TGTGCCAGCAAACGGGGGGCAGGGTCCGGGGAGCTGTTTTTT.

DNA for the CDR3: TGTGCCAGCAGCACCCTGCGGGAACAAGAGACCCAGTACTTC. This encodes CASSTLREQETQYF. This chain connects TRBV7-9 to TRBJ2-5, with D possibly matching TRBD2 (6 bases). Germline V gives CDR1 SEHNR, CDR2 FQNEAQ (reference sequence). With 5 bases removed from V and 2 bases from J, the gap between germline ends came to 12 bases. This CDR3 comprises 14 residues.

This clone occurred a few times. The V and J genes are TRBV29-1 and TRBJ2-1; 9 bases are a match to TRBD1. V gave up 5 bases and J gave up 14 bases; unmatched junction bases: 7. Germline V gene sequence: CDR1 SQVTM, CDR2 ANQGSEA. The CDR3 runs to 11 residues. Here the CDR3 reads CSVSRGQGKFF. The CDR3 DNA follows: TGCAGCGTTTCGCGGGGACAGGGCAAGTTCTTC.

The sample holds a few counts of this clone. The chain combines TRBV9 with TRBJ2-2; the match to TRBD2 covers 10 bases. The length of the CDR3 is 15 residues. Germline assignment: CDR1 SGDLS and CDR2 YYNGEE. With 8 bases clipped from V and 3 bases from J, the junction kept 7 bases outside the gene matches. CDR3 protein: CASSFGLADTGELFF. In nucleotides, the CDR3 is TGTGCCAGTTCATTTGGACTAGCGGACACCGGGGAGCTGTTTTTT.

The J gene is TRBJ2-5, the V gene TRBV7-2, with 7 bases identical to TRBD1. The CDR3 is 16 amino acids. V dropped 1 base and J dropped 5; count of bases not matched to a gene: 10. CDR1 is SGHTA, CDR2 FQGNSA, per germline. CDR3 amino acids: CASSLGAQGVGETQYF. Here the CDR3 DNA reads TGTGCCAGCAGCTTAGGGGCGCAGGGGGTAGGTGAGACCCAGTACTTC.

The V gene is TRBV2, the J gene TRBJ1-5, with 9 nucleotides matching TRBD1. The junction had 4 bases not matched to a gene; V was cut back by 7 bases and J by 3 bases. Germline V gene sequence: CDR1 SNHLY, CDR2 FYNNEI. This CDR3 spans 14 amino acids. The CDR3 region has the DNA TGTGCCAGCACTGGGACAGGGTCCAATCAGCCCCAGCATTTT. Protein sequence: CASTGTGSNQPQHF.

The rearrangement links TRBV2 to TRBJ2-5, with D tentatively TRBD1 (6 bases). The CDR3 length is 16 residues. With 1 base removed from V and 6 bases from J, the gap between germline ends came to 18 bases. Germline V gene lookup returns CDR1 SNHLY and CDR2 FYNNEI. CDR3 residues: CASSEEAGALRKTQYF. The CDR3 coding sequence is TGTGCCAGCAGTGAAGAGGCAGGGGCCCTCCGGAAGACCCAGTACTTC.

The chain has TRBV4-2 and TRBJ2-5; D gene ambiguous. The germline V and J ends were trimmed by 4 bases and 1 base, with 13 bases remaining between them. The CDR3 sequence is 15 residues long. Germline values: CDR1 LGHNA, CDR2 YNFKEQ. This CDR3 is CASSLGIASQETQYF. Here the CDR3 DNA reads TGTGCCAGCAGCCTAGGGATAGCCAGCCAAGAGACCCAGTACTTC.

The chain links TRBV5-8 to TRBJ1-1; tentatively, D is TRBD1 (5 bases). Trimming left V 3 bases short and J 3 bases short, with 12 bases between. The CDR3 runs 14 residues. CDR1 is SGHTS and CDR2 is YDEGEE in the germline V gene. In DNA form, the CDR3 reads TGTGCCAGCAGCTCCAGGGTGGATCACACTGAAGCTTTCTTT. Protein sequence: CASSSRVDHTEAFF.

The chain links TRBV18 to TRBJ1-1; weak D call: TRBD1 (5 bases). Germline values: CDR1 KGHSH, CDR2 LQKENI. V gave up 0 bases and J gave up 7 bases, with 12 bases separating them. The CDR3 runs to 14 residues. CDR3 bases: TGTGCCAGCTCACCACCACGGGGACTAATTGAAGCTTTCTTT. This translates into CASSPPRGLIEAFF. The entire variable domain, with the rest obtained from reference TRBV18 and TRBJ1-1, is as follows: NAGVMQNPRHLVRRRGQEARLRCSPMKGHSHVYWYRQLPEEGLKFMVYLQKENIIDESGMPKERFSAEFPKEGPSILRIQQVVRGDSAAYFCASSPPRGLIEAFFGQGTRLTVV.